What follows is one T cell receptor (beta chain) and its context. Its matching antigen is unknown. All patients reached thyroid surgery having received no treatment beforehand. TCRdb re-called the PCR reads via MiXCR. This sample has 72,000 or so clones, with more than 15% found just once. This sample is part of a study of metastatic and nonmetastatic thyroid tumors. On the study more broadly: Blood and tumor or nodule tissue repertoires from malignant and benign thyroid patients were compared. Study-wide results and caveats: TCR beta diversity was reportedly significantly higher in malignant thyroid tumors than benign nodules, in blood and tumor.

The CDR3 length is 13 residues. Trimming stripped 3 bases from V and 4 bases from J, with 10 bases between. The germline V gene encodes CDR1 KGHSH and CDR2 LQKENI. The material sequenced was blood. The receptor comes from a female donor with papillary thyroid cancer or a benign thyroid nodule (not recorded which). Some clones in this sample may be carry-over from other donors' samples. The chain couples TRBV18 to TRBJ2-7; the D is unclear. The CDR3 DNA sequence: TGTGCCAGCTCACCCGGAACAGCTTACGAGCAGTACTTC. Encoded protein: CASSPGTAYEQYF.